The clone carrying this TCR beta chain was seen repeatedly, ten times or more. The data stem from a study of T cells in Graves' hyperthyroidism and ophthalmopathy. Study at large: The blood sample was taken at first diagnosis, before treatment began.

TCR beta CDR3 regions were amplified from RNA. Researchers ran a first-round RT-PCR on the TCR CDR3 using the HTBI primer set. TCRdb reanalysed the multiplex PCR reads using MiXCR and keeps one entry per CDR3 protein. The sample lists 500,000 to 750,000 distinct CDR3 sequences, 14% occurring once. Diagnoses were established using clinical symptoms, serum thyroxine and TRAb, thyroid ultrasound and orbital computed tomography. V lost 3 bases, J lost 8 bases, and 10 bases lay in between. CDR3 length: 12 residues. This clonotype was obtained from a woman between 18 and 29 years old with Graves' ophthalmopathy. Material: blood. V and J are TRBV12-3 or TRBV12-4 and TRBJ1-2; unclear D gene. The CDR3 nucleotides are TGTGCCAGCAGTTTCGAGTTGAGGGGCTACACCTTC. Amino acids: CASSFELRGYTF.